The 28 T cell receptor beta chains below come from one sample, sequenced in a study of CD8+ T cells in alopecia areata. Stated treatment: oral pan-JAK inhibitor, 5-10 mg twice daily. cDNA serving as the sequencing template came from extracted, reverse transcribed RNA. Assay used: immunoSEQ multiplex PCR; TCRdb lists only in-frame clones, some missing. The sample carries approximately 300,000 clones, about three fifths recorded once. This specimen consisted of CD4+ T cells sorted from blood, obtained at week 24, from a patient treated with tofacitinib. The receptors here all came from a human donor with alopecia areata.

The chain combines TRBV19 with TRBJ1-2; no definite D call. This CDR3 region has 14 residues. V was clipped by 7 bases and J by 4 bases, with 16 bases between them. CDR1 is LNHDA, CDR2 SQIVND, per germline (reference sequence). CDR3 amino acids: CASTPRRESYGYTF. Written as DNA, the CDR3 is TGTGCCAGTACCCCACGGAGGGAGAGCTATGGCTACACCTTC.

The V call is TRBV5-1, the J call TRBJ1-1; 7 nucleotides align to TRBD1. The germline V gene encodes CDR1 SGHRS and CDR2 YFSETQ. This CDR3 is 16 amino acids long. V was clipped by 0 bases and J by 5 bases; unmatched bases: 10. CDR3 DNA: TGCGCCAGCAGCTTGGAGGGGAACAGGGGATGGACTGAAGCTTTCTTT. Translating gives CASSLEGNRGWTEAFF.

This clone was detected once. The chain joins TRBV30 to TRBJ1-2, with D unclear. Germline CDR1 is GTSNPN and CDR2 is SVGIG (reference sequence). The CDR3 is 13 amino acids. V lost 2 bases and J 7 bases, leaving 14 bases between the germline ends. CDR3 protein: CAWSPSVGVGYTF. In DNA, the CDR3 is TGTGCCTGGAGTCCCTCGGTCGGGGTTGGCTACACCTTC. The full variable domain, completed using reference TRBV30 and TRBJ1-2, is SQTIHQWPATLVQPVGSPLSLECTVEGTSNPNLYWYRQAAGRGLQLLFYSVGIGQISSEVPQNLSASRPQDRQFILSSKKLLLSDSGFYLCAWSPSVGVGYTFGSGTRLTVV.

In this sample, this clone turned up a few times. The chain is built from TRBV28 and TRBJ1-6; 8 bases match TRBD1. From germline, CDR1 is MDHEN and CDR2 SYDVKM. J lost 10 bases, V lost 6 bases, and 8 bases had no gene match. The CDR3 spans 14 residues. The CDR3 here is CASRPGQGGSPLHF. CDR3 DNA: TGTGCCAGCAGGCCCGGACAGGGCGGATCACCCCTCCACTTT.

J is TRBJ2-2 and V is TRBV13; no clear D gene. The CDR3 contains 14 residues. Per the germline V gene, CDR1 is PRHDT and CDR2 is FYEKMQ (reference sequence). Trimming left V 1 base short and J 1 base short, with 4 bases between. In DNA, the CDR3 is TGTGCCAGCAGCTTAGCGGGGAACACCGGGGAGCTGTTTTTT. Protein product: CASSLAGNTGELFF.

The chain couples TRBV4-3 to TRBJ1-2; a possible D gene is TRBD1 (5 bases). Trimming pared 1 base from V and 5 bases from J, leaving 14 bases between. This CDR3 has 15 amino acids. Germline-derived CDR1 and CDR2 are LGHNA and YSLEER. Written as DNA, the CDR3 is TGCGCCAGCAGCCAAGGAGTTCAGGGAGAGTATGGCTACACCTTC. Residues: CASSQGVQGEYGYTF.

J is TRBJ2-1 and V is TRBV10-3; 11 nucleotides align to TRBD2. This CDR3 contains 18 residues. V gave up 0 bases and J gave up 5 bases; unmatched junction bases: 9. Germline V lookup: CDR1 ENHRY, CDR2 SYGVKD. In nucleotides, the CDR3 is TGTGCCATCAGTGAGTCCCTCCGAGGTAGCGGGGGGGACAATGAGCAGTTCTTC. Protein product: CAISESLRGSGGDNEQFF.

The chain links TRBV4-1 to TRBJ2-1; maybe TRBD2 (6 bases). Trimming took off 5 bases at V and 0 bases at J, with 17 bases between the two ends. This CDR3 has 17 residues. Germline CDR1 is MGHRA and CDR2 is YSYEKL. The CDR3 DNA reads TGCGCCAGCAGCGCCGCTAGGGTAGCGGCCTCCTACAATGAGCAGTTCTTC. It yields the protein CASSAARVAASYNEQFF.

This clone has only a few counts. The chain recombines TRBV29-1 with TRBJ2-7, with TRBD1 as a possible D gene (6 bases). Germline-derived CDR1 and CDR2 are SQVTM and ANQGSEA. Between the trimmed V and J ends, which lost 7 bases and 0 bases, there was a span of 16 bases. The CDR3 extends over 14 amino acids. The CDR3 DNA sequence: TGCAGCGCCGTAGCGACAGGTAGCTCCTACGAGCAGTACTTC. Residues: CSAVATGSSYEQYF.

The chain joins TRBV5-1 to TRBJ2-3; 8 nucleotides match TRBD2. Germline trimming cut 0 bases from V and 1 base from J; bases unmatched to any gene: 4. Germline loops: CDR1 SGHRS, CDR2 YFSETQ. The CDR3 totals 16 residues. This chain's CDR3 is CASSLALRGGTDTQYF. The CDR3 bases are TGCGCCAGCAGCTTGGCCCTGCGGGGGGGCACAGATACGCAGTATTTT.

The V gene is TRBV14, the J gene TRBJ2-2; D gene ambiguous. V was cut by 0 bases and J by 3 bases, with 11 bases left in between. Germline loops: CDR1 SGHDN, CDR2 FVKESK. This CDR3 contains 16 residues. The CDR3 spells CASSQDSWSDTGELFF. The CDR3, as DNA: TGTGCCAGCAGCCAAGATAGCTGGTCTGACACCGGGGAGCTGTTTTTT.

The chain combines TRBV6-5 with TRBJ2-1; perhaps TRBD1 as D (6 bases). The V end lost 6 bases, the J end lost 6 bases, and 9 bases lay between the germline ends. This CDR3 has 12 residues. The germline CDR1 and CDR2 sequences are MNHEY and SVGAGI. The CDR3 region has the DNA TGTGCCAGCAGCGACAGGACCAATGAGCAGTTCTTC. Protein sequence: CASSDRTNEQFF.

This CDR3 reads CATREGFNQPQHF. The CDR3 bases are TGTGCCACCAGGGAGGGGTTCAATCAGCCCCAGCATTTT. The chain recombines TRBV15 with TRBJ1-5, with D possibly being TRBD1 (5 bases). CDR3 length: 13 amino acids. Between the trimmed V and J ends, which lost 6 bases and 3 bases, there was a span of 9 bases. Germline CDR1 is LNHNV and CDR2 is YYDKDF (reference sequence).

The CDR3 bases are TGTGCCAGCAACCCGGAGGGATCTCCCGGGGCCAACGTCCTGACTTTC. Amino acids: CASNPEGSPGANVLTF. V and J are TRBV5-4 and TRBJ2-6; weak D call: TRBD2 (6 bases). CDR3 length: 16 amino acids. Germline V gene data show CDR1 as SGHNT and CDR2 as YYREEE (reference sequence). V lost 6 bases and J 4 bases, leaving 17 bases between the germline ends.

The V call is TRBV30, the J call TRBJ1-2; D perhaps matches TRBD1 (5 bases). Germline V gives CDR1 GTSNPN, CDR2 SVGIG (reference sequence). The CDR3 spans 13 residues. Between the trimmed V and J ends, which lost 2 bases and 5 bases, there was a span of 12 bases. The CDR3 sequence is CAWSNGTEYGYTF. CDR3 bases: TGTGCCTGGAGTAACGGGACCGAGTATGGCTACACCTTC. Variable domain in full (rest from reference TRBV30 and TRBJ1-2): SQTIHQWPATLVQPVGSPLSLECTVEGTSNPNLYWYRQAAGRGLQLLFYSVGIGQISSEVPQNLSASRPQDRQFILSSKKLLLSDSGFYLCAWSNGTEYGYTFGSGTRLTVV.

The CDR3 DNA is TGTGCCAGCAGCTTGAAAACCGGGACAGGGGGCGTGGAGCAGTACTTC. It encodes CASSLKTGTGGVEQYF. This sequence joins TRBV5-6 and TRBJ2-7, with TRBD1 matching over 12 bases. Unmatched junction bases numbered 9, after V lost 1 base and J lost 7 bases. The CDR3 runs 16 residues. CDR1 is SGHDT and CDR2 is YYEEEE in the germline V gene.

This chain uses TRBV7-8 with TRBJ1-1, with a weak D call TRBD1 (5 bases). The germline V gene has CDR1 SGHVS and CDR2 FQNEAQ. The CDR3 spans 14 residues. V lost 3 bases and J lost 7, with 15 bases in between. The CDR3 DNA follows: TGTGCCAGCAGCTTTCGGGGGGAGGGGCATGAAGCTTTCTTT. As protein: CASSFRGEGHEAFF.

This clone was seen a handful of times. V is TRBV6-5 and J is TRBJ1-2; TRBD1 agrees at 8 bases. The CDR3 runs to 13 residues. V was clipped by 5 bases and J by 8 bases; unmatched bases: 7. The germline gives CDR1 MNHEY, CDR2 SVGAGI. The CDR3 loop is CASSLSGQGGYTF. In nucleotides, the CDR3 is TGTGCCAGCAGTCTCTCAGGACAGGGAGGCTACACCTTC.

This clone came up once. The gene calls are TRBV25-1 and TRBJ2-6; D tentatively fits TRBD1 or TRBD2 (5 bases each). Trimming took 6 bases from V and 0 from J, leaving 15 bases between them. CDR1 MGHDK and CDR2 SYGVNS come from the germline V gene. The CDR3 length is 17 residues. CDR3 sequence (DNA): TGTGCCAGCAGAGGTGAGGGGACCGACTCTGGGGCCAACGTCCTGACTTTC. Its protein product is CASRGEGTDSGANVLTF.

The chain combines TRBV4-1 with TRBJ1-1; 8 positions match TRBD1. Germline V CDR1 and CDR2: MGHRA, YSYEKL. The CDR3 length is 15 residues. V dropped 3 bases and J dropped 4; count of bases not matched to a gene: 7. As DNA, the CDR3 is TGCGCCAGCAGCCACGCCGGACAGGGAAGCACTGAAGCTTTCTTT. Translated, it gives CASSHAGQGSTEAFF.

In DNA, the CDR3 is TGCAGCGCGGGGGTCCAAGAGACCCAGTACTTC. This sequence encodes CSAGVQETQYF. This chain connects TRBV29-1 to TRBJ2-5; D might be TRBD2 (6 bases). Germline values: CDR1 SQVTM, CDR2 ANQGSEA. The CDR3 consists of 11 residues. The ends were cut back, 7 bases at V and 1 base at J, with 7 bases in the middle.

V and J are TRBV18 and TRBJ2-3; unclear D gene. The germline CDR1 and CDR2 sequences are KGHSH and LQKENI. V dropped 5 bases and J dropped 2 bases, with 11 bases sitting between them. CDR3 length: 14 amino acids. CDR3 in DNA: TGTGCCAGCTCATCTCTACCCGCCACAGATACGCAGTATTTT. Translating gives CASSSLPATDTQYF.

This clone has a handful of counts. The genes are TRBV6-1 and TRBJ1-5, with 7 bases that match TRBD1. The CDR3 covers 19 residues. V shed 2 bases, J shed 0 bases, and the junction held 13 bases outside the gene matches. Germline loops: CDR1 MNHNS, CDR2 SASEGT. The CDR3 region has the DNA TGTGCCAGCAGTGAACAGGGTCCCACAGGGGAATATAGCAATCAGCCCCAGCATTTT. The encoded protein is CASSEQGPTGEYSNQPQHF.

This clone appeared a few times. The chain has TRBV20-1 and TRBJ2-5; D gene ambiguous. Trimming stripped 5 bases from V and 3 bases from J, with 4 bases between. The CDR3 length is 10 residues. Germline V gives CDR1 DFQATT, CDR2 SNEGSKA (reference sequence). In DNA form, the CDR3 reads TGCAGTGCTGCCGAAGAGACCCAGTACTTC. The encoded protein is CSAAEETQYF.

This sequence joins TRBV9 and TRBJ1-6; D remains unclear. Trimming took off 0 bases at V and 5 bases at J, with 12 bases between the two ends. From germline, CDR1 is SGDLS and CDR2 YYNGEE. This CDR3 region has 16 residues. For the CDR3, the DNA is TGTGCCAGCAGCGTAGGACTAGTGGAGGATAATTCACCCCTCCACTTT. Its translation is CASSVGLVEDNSPLHF.

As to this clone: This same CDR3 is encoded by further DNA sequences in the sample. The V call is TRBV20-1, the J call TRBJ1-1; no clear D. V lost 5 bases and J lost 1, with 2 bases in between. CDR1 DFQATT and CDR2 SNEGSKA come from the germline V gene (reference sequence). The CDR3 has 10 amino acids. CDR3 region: CSAGNTEAFF. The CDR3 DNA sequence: TGCAGTGCTGGGAACACTGAAGCTTTCTTT.

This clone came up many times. CDR3 in DNA: TGCGCCAGCAGTCAAGTGCACCAGTCCTGTACTGAAGCTTTCTTT. Translated: CASSQVHQSCTEAFF. This chain joins TRBV23-1 and TRBJ1-1; D gene uncertain. TRBV23-1 is noted as an ORF with a role that remains uncertain. V dropped 2 bases and J dropped 5 bases, with 15 bases sitting between them. The CDR3 totals 15 residues.

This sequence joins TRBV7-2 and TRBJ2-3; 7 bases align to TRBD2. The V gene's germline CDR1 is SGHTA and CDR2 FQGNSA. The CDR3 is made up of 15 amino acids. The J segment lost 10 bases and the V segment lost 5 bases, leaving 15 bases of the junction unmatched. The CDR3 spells CASSPRIGTTRAQYF. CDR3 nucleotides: TGTGCCAGCAGCCCGAGAATCGGGACTACCCGAGCGCAGTATTTT.